Following are 14 T cell receptor beta chains from one sample sequenced in a study of shared clonotypes between healthy human individuals. Assay used: immunoSEQ multiplex PCR; TCRdb lists only in-frame clones, some missing. The sample yields millions of clones, 85% to 95% seen once. Positive CCR7 selection of CD45RO-negative cells yielded the naive CD8 cells, and terminally differentiated effector memory CD45RA+ cells were excluded. The material sequenced was naive CD8+ T cells sorted from blood. The receptors stem from a man in his late teens or twenties in good health.

J is TRBJ1-2 and V is TRBV4-1, with D tentatively TRBD1 (5 bases). The germline V gene has CDR1 MGHRA and CDR2 YSYEKL. CDR3 length: 14 residues. Trimming shortened V by 1 base and J by 4 bases, and 10 bases separated the two germline ends. CDR3 loop: CASSQVPGGYGYTF. CDR3 in DNA: TGCGCCAGCAGCCAAGTCCCCGGGGGCTATGGCTACACCTTC.

CDR3 in amino acids: CASSDSGDPNEQFF. The CDR3 DNA sequence: TGTGCCAGCAGCGATAGCGGGGACCCCAATGAGCAGTTCTTC. V gene TRBV9 combines with J gene TRBJ2-1; 8 nucleotides align to TRBD2. The V gene's germline CDR1 is SGDLS and CDR2 YYNGEE. V lost 3 bases to trimming and J lost 6 bases; unmatched junction nucleotides: 5. The length of the CDR3 is 14 residues.

The rearrangement joins TRBV21-1 to TRBJ1-1; the table assigns TRBD1, which was not confirmed against the DNA. TRBV21-1 is shown as a pseudogene. CDR3 length: 19 residues. CDR3 residues: CASSKATRGTETMNTEAFF. The CDR3 DNA follows: TGTGCCAGCAGCAAAGCGACCCGGGGGACAGAGACGATGAACACTGAAGCTTTCTTT.

This clone was recorded once. The chain is built from TRBV7-9 and TRBJ2-7, with TRBD2 identical over 11 bases. Per germline, CDR1 SEHNR and CDR2 FQNEAQ (reference sequence). Trimming took 1 base from V and 6 from J; bases not matched to a gene: 8. The CDR3 is 16 amino acids. CDR3 DNA sequence: TGTGCCAGCAGCTTAGTTGGTAGCGGGAGGGACTCCGAGCAGTACTTC. Its protein product is CASSLVGSGRDSEQYF.

The chain joins TRBV4-3 to TRBJ2-7, with 7 bases that match TRBD2. Germline V gives CDR1 LGHNA, CDR2 YSLEER. This CDR3 is 14 amino acids long. V lost 2 bases, J lost 3 bases, and 4 bases stayed unmatched. The CDR3: CASSQHRDYYEQYF. CDR3 DNA sequence: TGCGCCAGCAGCCAACACCGGGACTACTACGAGCAGTACTTC.

In DNA, the CDR3 is TGTGCCAGCAGGATGGTGGGGAGTCGAAGCAATGAGCAGTTCTTC. This codes for CASRMVGSRSNEQFF. V usage is TRBV5-4 and J usage is TRBJ2-1, with D perhaps TRBD2 (5 bases). Deletions cut 5 bases from V and 6 bases from J, with 18 bases between. The germline V gene has CDR1 SGHNT and CDR2 YYREEE (reference sequence). The CDR3 is made up of 15 amino acids.

In the case of this clone: This could be a read error, since a much larger clone is one nucleotide away. V usage is TRBV6-5 and J usage is TRBJ2-2; D is unresolved. The CDR3 is made up of 11 amino acids. Germline loops: CDR1 MNHEY, CDR2 SVGAGI. The V end was cut by 6 bases, the J end by 6 bases, with 5 bases between. The CDR3 loop is CASSLAGELFF. The CDR3 DNA reads TGTGCCAGCAGCCTAGCCGGGGAGCTGTTTTTT.

J is TRBJ2-1 and V is TRBV5-1, with D perhaps matching TRBD2 (6 bases). V dropped 7 bases and J dropped 7 bases, with 12 bases sitting between them. The CDR3 contains 12 residues. The germline V gene encodes CDR1 SGHRS and CDR2 YFSETQ. The CDR3 coding sequence is TGCGCCAGCCGGGGGTTTGGTAATGAGCAGTTCTTC. Translating it yields CASRGFGNEQFF.

The rearrangement joins TRBV9 to TRBJ2-6; D remains ambiguous. The CDR3 runs to 15 residues. From germline, CDR1 is SGDLS and CDR2 YYNGEE. The V and J ends lost 4 bases and 0 bases respectively, with 8 bases between them. CDR3: CASSLESSGANVLTF. The CDR3 DNA reads as TGTGCCAGCAGCCTAGAGAGCTCTGGGGCCAACGTCCTGACTTTC.

Of note for this clone: Other nucleotide sequences in the sample specify the same CDR3. The chain joins TRBV9 to TRBJ1-1, with TRBD1 as a possible D gene (5 bases). V lost 2 bases and J lost 5, with 7 bases in between. CDR1 and CDR2 from the germline V gene are SGDLS and YYNGEE. This CDR3 is 12 amino acids long. CDR3 residues: CASSVGGTEAFF. CDR3 in DNA: TGTGCCAGCAGCGTTGGGGGAACTGAAGCTTTCTTT. Combining the CDR3 with reference TRBV9 and TRBJ1-1 gives the whole variable domain DSGVTQTPKHLITATGQRVTLRCSPRSGDLSVYWYQQSLDQGLQFLIQYYNGEERAKGNILERFSAQQFPDLHSELNLSSLELGDSALYFCASSVGGTEAFFGQGTRLTVV.

The J gene is TRBJ2-7, the V gene TRBV6-1; the D is unclear. The CDR3 runs to 11 residues. CDR1 is MNHNS and CDR2 is SASEGT in the germline V gene. Trimming took 5 bases from V and 4 from J, leaving 6 bases between them. The CDR3 sequence: CASSYQYEQYF. The DNA of the CDR3 is TGTGCCAGCAGTTACCAGTACGAGCAGTACTTC.

Details on this clone: Other DNA sequences in this specimen translate into the identical CDR3. The chain links TRBV30 to TRBJ2-7, with D maybe TRBD2 (6 bases). The CDR3 is 13 amino acids. Trimming removed 2 bases from V and 4 bases from J, with 12 bases in between. Germline CDR1 and CDR2: GTSNPN and SVGIG (reference sequence). CDR3 bases: TGTGCCTGGAGTTGGGGGGACGGGTACGAGCAGTACTTC. It codes for CAWSWGDGYEQYF.

The chain recombines TRBV5-7 with TRBJ2-1, with 8 bases identical to TRBD1. TRBV5-7 is treated as an ORF (open reading frame) with a function not yet certain. The CDR3 is made up of 15 amino acids. With V trimmed by 1 base and J by 5 bases, 5 bases remained unmatched. CDR3 protein: CASSLTRQGHNEQFF. In DNA form, the CDR3 reads TGTGCCAGCAGCTTGACTCGACAGGGGCACAATGAGCAGTTCTTC.

This clone was seen once. CDR3 in DNA: TGTGCCAGCAGCGCCGGACAGGGGGGCGGGGAGCAGTACTTC. This translates into CASSAGQGGGEQYF. The gene calls are TRBV9 and TRBJ2-7, with TRBD1 identical over 10 bases. From germline, CDR1 is SGDLS and CDR2 YYNGEE. CDR3 length: 14 amino acids. V lost 3 bases and J lost 7; bases outside the gene matches: 7.